The text below deals with one T cell receptor beta chain. Per germline, CDR1 KGHSH and CDR2 LQKENI. The CDR3 runs 15 residues. The V segment lost 2 bases and the J segment 2 bases; nucleotides outside the gene matches: 3. In the original analysis: Using reference gene primer amplification, nucleated cell counts were estimated. Clones were sequenced by immunoSEQ multiplex PCR, and TCRdb holds only the in-frame ones, with some missing. Clone size and V and J calls were adopted from that table, with D and trimming inferred from the DNA. The sample holds some 73,000 clones, more than 80% seen once. The sample originates from a study of blood T cell repertoires in COVID-19. The wider study: T cells, B-cell-depleted T cells, or PBMCs supplied cDNA or gDNA.

What was sequenced was peripheral blood. The sequence derives from a human donor in a cohort sampled during active COVID-19. The chain carries TRBV18 and TRBJ2-3; 8 nucleotides align to TRBD2. The DNA of the CDR3 is TGTGCCAGCTCACCAATAGCGGGGAACACAGATACGCAGTATTTT. Translating gives CASSPIAGNTDTQYF.